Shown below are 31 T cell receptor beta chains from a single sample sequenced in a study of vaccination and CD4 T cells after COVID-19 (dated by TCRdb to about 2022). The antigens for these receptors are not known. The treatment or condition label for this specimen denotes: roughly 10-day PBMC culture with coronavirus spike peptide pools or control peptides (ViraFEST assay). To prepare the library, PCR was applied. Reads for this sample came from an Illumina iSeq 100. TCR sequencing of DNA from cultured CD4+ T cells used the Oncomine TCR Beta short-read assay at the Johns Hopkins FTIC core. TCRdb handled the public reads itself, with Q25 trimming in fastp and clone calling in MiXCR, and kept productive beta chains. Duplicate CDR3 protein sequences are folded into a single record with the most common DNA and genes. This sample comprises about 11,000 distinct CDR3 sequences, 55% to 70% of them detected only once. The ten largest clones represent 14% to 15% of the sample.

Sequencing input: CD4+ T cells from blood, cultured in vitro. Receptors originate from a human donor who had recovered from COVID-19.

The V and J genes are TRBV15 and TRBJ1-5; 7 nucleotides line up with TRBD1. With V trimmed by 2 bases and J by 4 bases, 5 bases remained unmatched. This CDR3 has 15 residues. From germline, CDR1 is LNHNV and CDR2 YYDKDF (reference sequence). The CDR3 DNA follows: TGTGCCACCAGCAGAAGGTCAGGGGGGAATCAGCCCCAGCATTTT. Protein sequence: CATSRRSGGNQPQHF.

CDR3 in amino acids: CASSIGSGVLVEQYF. The CDR3 nucleotides read TGTGCCAGTAGTATAGGTAGCGGGGTCCTTGTCGAGCAGTACTTC. This rearrangement joins TRBV19 to TRBJ2-7; 8 positions agree with TRBD2. Trimming cost V 1 base and J 6 bases; bases outside gene matches: 8. Germline lookup yields CDR1 LNHDA and CDR2 SQIVND (reference sequence). The length of the CDR3 is 15 residues.

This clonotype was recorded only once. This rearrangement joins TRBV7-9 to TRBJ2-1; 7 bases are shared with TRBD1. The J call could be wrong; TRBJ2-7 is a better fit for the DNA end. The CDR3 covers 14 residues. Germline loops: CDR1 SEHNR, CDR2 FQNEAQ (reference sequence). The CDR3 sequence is CASSLGGGINEQYF. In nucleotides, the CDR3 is TGTGCCAGCAGCTTAGGAGGGGGCATCAACGAGCAGTACTTC.

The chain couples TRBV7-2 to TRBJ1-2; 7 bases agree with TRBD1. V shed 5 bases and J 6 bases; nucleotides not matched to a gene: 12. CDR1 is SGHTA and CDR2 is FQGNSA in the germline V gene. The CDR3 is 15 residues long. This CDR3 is CASSTGQAHFDGYTF. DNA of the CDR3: TGTGCCAGCAGCACCGGACAGGCCCACTTTGATGGCTACACCTTC.

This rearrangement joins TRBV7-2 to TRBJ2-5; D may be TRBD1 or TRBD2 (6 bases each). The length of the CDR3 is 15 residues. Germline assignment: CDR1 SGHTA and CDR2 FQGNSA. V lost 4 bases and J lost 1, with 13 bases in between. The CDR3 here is CASSSRGATQETQYF. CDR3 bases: TGTGCCAGCAGCTCAAGGGGGGCTACCCAAGAGACCCAGTACTTC.

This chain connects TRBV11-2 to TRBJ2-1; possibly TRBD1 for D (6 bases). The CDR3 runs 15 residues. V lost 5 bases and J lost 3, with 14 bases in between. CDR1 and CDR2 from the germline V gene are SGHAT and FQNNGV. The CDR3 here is CASSGVRGHYNEQFF. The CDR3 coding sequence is TGTGCCAGCAGCGGCGTCAGGGGCCACTACAATGAGCAGTTCTTC.

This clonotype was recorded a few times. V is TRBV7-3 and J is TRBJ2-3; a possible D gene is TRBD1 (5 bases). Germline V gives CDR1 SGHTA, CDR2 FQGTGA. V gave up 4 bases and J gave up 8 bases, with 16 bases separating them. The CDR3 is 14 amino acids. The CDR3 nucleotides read TGTGCCAGCAGCTCTTTTGGGTCCCAGGGTACGCAGTATTTT. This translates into CASSSFGSQGTQYF.

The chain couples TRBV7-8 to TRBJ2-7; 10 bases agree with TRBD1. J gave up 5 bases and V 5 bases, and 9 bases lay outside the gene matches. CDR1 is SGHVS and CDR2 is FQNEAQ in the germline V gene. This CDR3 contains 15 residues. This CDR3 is CASSPRTGQGNEQYF. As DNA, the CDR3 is TGTGCCAGCAGCCCACGGACGGGACAGGGGAACGAGCAGTACTTC. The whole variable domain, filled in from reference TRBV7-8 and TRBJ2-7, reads GAGVSQSPRYKVAKRGQDVALRCDPISGHVSLFWYQQALGQGPEFLTYFQNEAQLDKSGLPSDRFFAERPEGSVSTLKIQRTQQEDSAVYLCASSPRTGQGNEQYFGPGTRLTVT.

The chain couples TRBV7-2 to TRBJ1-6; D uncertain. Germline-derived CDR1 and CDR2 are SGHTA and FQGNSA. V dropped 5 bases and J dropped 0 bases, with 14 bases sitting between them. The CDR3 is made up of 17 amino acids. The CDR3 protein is CASSALSPSSYNSPLHF. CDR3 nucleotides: TGTGCCAGCAGCGCCCTGTCCCCGAGCTCCTATAATTCACCCCTCCACTTT.

The CDR3 DNA is TGTGCCAGCAATTGGCTGGACAGGGGGGCAGATACGCAGTATTTT. Its translation is CASNWLDRGADTQYF. The chain combines TRBV27 with TRBJ2-3; TRBD1 matches at 10 bases. V gave up 7 bases and J gave up 4 bases; unmatched junction bases: 8. CDR3 length equals 15 residues. CDR1 MNHEY and CDR2 SMNVEV come from the germline V gene (reference sequence).

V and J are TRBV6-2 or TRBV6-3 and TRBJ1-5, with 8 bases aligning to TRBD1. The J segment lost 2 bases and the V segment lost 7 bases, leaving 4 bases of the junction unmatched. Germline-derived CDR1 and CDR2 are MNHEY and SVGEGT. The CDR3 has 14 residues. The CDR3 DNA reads TGTGCCAGCATCGACAGGGGCGGCAATCAGCCCCAGCATTTT. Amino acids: CASIDRGGNQPQHF.

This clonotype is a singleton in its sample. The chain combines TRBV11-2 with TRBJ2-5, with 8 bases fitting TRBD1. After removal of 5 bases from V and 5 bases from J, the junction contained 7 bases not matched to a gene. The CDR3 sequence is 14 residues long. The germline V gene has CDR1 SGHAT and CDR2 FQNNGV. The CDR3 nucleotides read TGTGCCAGCAGCGGCGGACAGGGTCGGGAGACCCAGTACTTC. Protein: CASSGGQGRETQYF. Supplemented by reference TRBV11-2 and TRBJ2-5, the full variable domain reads EAGVAQSPRYKIIEKRQSVAFWCNPISGHATLYWYQQILGQGPKLLIQFQNNGVVDDSQLPKDRFSAERLKGVDSTLKIQPAKLEDSAVYLCASSGGQGRETQYFGPGTRLLVL.

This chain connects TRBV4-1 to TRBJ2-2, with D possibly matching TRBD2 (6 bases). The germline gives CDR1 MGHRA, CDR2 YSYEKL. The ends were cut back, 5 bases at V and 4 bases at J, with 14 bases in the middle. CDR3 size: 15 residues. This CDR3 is CASSFQTGVTGELFF. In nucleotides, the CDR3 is TGCGCCAGCAGCTTTCAAACGGGGGTCACCGGGGAGCTGTTTTTT.

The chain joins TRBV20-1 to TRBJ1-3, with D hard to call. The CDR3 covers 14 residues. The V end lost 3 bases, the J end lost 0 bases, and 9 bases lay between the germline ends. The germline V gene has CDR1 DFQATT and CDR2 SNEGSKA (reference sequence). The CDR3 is CSARGRGSGNTIYF. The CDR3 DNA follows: TGCAGTGCTAGGGGTCGCGGCTCTGGAAACACCATATATTTT.

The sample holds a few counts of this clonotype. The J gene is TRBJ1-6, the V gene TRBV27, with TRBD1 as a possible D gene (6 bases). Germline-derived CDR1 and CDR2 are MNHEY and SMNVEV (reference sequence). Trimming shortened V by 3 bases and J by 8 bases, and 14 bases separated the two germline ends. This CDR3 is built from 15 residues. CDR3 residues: CASSFVAGGYSPLHF. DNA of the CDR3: TGTGCCAGCAGTTTCGTTGCTGGGGGCTATTCACCCCTCCACTTT.

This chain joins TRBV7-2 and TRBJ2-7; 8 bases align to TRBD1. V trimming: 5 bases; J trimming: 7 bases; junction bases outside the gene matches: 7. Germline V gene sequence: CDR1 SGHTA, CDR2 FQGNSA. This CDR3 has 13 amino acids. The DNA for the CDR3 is TGTGCCAGCAGCCCCCGGACAGGGAAAGAGCAGTACTTC. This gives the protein CASSPRTGKEQYF. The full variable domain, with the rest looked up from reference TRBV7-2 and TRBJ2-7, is GAGVSQSPSNKVTEKGKDVELRCDPISGHTALYWYRQSLGQGLEFLIYFQGNSAPDKSGLPSDRFSAERTGGSVSTLTIQRTQQEDSAVYLCASSPRTGKEQYFGPGTRLTVT.

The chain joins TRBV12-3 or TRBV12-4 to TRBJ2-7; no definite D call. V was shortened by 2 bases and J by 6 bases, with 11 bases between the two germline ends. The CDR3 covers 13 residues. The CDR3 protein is CASSLLISSEQYF. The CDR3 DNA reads TGTGCCAGCAGTTTACTTATCTCTTCCGAGCAGTACTTC.

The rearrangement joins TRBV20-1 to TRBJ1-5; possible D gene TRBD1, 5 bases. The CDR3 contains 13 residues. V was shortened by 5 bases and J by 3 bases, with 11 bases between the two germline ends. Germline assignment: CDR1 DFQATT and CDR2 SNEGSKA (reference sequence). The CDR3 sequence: CSALDSTNQPQHF. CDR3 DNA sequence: TGCAGTGCTCTTGACAGCACCAATCAGCCCCAGCATTTT.

The CDR3 here is CSVGRQRSPLHF. The CDR3 DNA follows: TGCAGTGTTGGGAGACAACGGTCACCCCTCCACTTT. The gene calls are TRBV20-1 and TRBJ1-6; D not certain. CDR1 and CDR2 from the germline V gene are DFQATT and SNEGSKA (reference sequence). The CDR3 runs to 12 residues. V shed 7 bases and J shed 10 bases, with 14 bases lying between them.

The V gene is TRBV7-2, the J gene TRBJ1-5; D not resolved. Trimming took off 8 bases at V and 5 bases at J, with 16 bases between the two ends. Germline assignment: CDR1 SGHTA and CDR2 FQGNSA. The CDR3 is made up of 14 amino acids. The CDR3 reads CASGFTGRDQPQHF. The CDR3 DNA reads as TGTGCCAGCGGTTTTACGGGCAGAGATCAGCCCCAGCATTTT.

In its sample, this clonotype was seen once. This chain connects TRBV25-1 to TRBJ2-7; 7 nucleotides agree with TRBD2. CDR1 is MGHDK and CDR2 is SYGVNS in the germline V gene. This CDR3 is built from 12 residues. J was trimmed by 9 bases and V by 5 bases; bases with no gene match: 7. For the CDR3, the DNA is TGTGCCAGCAGTCGAGTCGGGGAGGGGCAGTACTTC. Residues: CASSRVGEGQYF.

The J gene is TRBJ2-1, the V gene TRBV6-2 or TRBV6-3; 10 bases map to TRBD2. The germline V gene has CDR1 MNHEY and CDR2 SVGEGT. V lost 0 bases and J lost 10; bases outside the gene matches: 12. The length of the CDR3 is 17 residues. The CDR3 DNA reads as TGTGCCAGCAGTTACTCGGTAGCGGGGGGCCGCCTAAGGGAGCAGTTCTTC. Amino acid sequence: CASSYSVAGGRLREQFF.

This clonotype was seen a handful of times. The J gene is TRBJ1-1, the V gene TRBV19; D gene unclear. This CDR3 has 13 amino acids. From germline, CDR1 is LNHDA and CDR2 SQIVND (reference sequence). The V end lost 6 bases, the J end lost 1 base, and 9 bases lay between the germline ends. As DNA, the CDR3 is TGTGCCAGTAGAAGAATTACGAACACTGAAGCTTTCTTT. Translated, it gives CASRRITNTEAFF.

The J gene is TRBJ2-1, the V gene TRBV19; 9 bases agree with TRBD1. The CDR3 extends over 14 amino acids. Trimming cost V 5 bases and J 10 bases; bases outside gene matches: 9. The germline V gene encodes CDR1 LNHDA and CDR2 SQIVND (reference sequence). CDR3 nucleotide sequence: TGTGCCAGTAGTGCCCGGGACAGGGTGGGCGAGCAGTTCTTC. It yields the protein CASSARDRVGEQFF.

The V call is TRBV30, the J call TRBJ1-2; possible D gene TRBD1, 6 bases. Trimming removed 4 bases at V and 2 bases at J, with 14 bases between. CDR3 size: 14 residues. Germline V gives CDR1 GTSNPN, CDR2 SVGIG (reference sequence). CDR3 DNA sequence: TGTGCCTGGATCCGGACAGATTACAACTATGGCTACACCTTC. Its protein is CAWIRTDYNYGYTF.

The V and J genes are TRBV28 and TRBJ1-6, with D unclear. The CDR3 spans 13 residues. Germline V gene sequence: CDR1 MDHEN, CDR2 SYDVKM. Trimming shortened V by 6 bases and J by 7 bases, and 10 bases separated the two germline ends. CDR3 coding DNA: TGTGCCAGCAGCACGGTGAGCAATTCACCCCTCCACTTT. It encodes CASSTVSNSPLHF.

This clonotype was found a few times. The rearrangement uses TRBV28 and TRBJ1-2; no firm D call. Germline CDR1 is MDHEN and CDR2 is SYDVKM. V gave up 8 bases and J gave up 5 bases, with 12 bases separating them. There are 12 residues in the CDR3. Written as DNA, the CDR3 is TGTGCCAGCGTCACGGCTCCTTATGGCTACACCTTC. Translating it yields CASVTAPYGYTF.

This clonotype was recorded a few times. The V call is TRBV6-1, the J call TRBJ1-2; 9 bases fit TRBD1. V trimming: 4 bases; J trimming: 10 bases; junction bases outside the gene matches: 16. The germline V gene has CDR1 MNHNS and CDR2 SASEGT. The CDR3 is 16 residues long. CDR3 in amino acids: CASSGSPGQGPAAYTF. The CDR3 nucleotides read TGTGCCAGCAGTGGGTCGCCGGGACAGGGACCGGCGGCCTACACCTTC.

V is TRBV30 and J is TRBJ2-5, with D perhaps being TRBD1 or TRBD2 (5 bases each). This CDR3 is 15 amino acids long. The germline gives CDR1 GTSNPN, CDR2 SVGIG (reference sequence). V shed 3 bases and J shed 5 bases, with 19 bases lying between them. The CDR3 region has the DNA TGTGCCTGGAGCGCCCGGGGCTCTCAGCGGGAGACCCAGTACTTC. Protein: CAWSARGSQRETQYF.

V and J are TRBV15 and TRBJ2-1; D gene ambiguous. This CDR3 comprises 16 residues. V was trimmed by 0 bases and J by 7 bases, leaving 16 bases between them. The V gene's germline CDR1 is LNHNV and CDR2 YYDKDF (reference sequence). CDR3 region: CATSRDSRAGTNEQFF. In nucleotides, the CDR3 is TGTGCCACCAGCAGAGATTCTCGGGCTGGTACTAATGAGCAGTTCTTC.

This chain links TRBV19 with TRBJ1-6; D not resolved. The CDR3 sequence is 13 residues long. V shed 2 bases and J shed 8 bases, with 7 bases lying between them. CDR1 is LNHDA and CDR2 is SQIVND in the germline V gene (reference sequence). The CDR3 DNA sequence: TGTGCCAGTAGTATAAAGGCGGATTCACCCCTCCACTTT. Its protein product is CASSIKADSPLHF.